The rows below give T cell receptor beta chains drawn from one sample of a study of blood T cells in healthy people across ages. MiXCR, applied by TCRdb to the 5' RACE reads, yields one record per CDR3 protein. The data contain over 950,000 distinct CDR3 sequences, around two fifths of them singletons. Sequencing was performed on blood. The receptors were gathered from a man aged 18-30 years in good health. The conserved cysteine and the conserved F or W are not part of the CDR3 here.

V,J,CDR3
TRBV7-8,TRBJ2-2,ASSPKRGRTGELF
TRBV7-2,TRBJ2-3,ASSSGLAGPSTDTQY
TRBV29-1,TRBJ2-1,SVPPPGPHHEQF
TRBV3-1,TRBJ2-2,ASSSTARNTGELF
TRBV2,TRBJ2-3,ASTGDRVGADTQY
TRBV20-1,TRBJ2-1,SAAGQGYNEQF
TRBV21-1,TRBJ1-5,ASSPLGGTAFQPQH
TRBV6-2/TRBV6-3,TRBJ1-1,ASSYYRAEAF
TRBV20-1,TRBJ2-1,SAMSGLASHEQF
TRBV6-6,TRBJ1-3,ASSYRGGGNTIY